This T cell receptor beta chain was sequenced in a study of T cell responses to AZD1222 COVID-19 vaccine. General study findings and limits: Spike was spanned by vaccine-associated CD4 TCRs, which were dominant at 160-218 and 743-854.

Notes on this clone: Its target is unknown.

TCRdb's copy holds only in-frame clones and misses some; the assay was immunoSEQ multiplex PCR. Here the sample spans more than 150,000 clones, 90% being singletons. V lost 3 bases and J lost 7, with 10 bases in between. This CDR3 has 13 amino acids. Germline CDR1 reads WNHNN; CDR2 reads SYGVQD (reference sequence). This TCR derives from an adult in good health. The chain links TRBV10-1 to TRBJ1-3; D call uncertain. The specimen was peripheral blood, collected on day 0 of AZD1222 vaccination. The CDR3 nucleotides read TGCGCCAGCAGTGATGGAGAAGAGAACACCATATATTTT. It specifies CASSDGEENTIYF.